These 21 T cell receptor beta chains were sequenced from one sample in a study of T cells in Graves' hyperthyroidism and ophthalmopathy. Researchers amplified the TCR beta CDR3 regions from RNA transcripts. When the TCR CDR3 underwent first-round RT-PCR, the HTBI primer set was used. TCRdb fed the multiplex PCR reads into MiXCR, producing one record per CDR3 protein. The data show 600,000 to 750,000 distinct CDR3 sequences, around a sixth seen once. Source material: blood. The receptor source for this set is a man between 45 and 60 years old with Graves' hyperthyroidism.

This clonotype was recorded many times. The chain carries TRBV18 and TRBJ2-7, with D tentatively TRBD1 (6 bases). V was cut by 3 bases and J by 0 bases, with 12 bases left in between. The CDR3 loop spans 15 amino acids. Germline CDR1 reads KGHSH; CDR2 reads LQKENI. CDR3 in DNA: TGTGCCAGCTCACCTTCGACGGACAGCTCCTACGAGCAGTACTTC. This gives the protein CASSPSTDSSYEQYF.

This clonotype has ten or more counts. The V gene is TRBV29-1, the J gene TRBJ2-7, with 10 bases fitting TRBD1. CDR3 size: 14 residues. J gave up 5 bases and V 4 bases, and 8 bases lay outside the gene matches. The germline V gene encodes CDR1 SQVTM and CDR2 ANQGSEA. In DNA, the CDR3 is TGCAGCGTTGTTCATGGACAGGGGGGGAACGAGCAGTACTTC. Translation: CSVVHGQGGNEQYF.

This clonotype has a count of ten or more. This chain joins TRBV18 and TRBJ2-2; 7 nucleotides agree with TRBD1. Germline V lookup: CDR1 KGHSH, CDR2 LQKENI. The V segment lost 6 bases and the J segment 4 bases; nucleotides outside the gene matches: 8. The CDR3 is made up of 15 amino acids. CDR3 nucleotides: TGTGCCAGCTCCCAAGGGACAGTAGGCACCGGGGAGCTGTTTTTT. The encoded protein is CASSQGTVGTGELFF.

This clonotype was seen more than once but under ten times. The chain couples TRBV10-3 to TRBJ1-2, with D unclear. The CDR3 consists of 14 residues. Germline V gene lookup returns CDR1 ENHRY and CDR2 SYGVKD. Trimming cost V 2 bases and J 0 bases, with 7 bases left between them. CDR3 sequence reads: CAISEVITNYGYTF. CDR3 nucleotides: TGTGCCATCAGTGAGGTCATAACTAACTATGGCTACACCTTC.

CDR3 nucleotide sequence: TGTGCCAGCAGTTTAACCCGGACTAGCGGGATTTTGAGGATCTACAATGAGCAGTTCTTC. Amino acid sequence: CASSLTRTSGILRIYNEQFF. This rearrangement joins TRBV28 to TRBJ2-1; 12 nucleotides line up with TRBD2. The CDR3 is 20 amino acids. With V trimmed by 2 bases and J by 3 bases, 14 bases remained unmatched. Per germline, CDR1 MDHEN and CDR2 SYDVKM.

The rearrangement links TRBV3-1 to TRBJ2-1; 13 positions match TRBD2. The germline CDR1 and CDR2 sequences are LGHDT and YNNKEL (reference sequence). V lost 0 bases and J lost 5; bases outside the gene matches: 7. There are 18 residues in the CDR3. The CDR3 DNA reads TGTGCCAGCAGCCAAGAAGGGACTAGCGGGACTAGGGACAATGAGCAGTTCTTC. It codes for CASSQEGTSGTRDNEQFF.

In its sample, this clonotype was seen many times. The rearrangement links TRBV6-1 to TRBJ2-3, with TRBD2 matching over 13 bases. CDR1 and CDR2 (germline): MNHNS, SASEGT. The J segment lost 4 bases and the V segment lost 10 bases, leaving 14 bases of the junction unmatched. The CDR3 is 17 residues long. The CDR3 region is CATDGLAGDLGADTQYF. CDR3 coding DNA: TGTGCCACCGACGGACTAGCGGGAGATTTGGGGGCAGATACGCAGTATTTT.

The chain joins TRBV28 to TRBJ1-5; 8 bases are a match to TRBD1. With V trimmed by 5 bases and J by 2 bases, 23 bases remained unmatched. This CDR3 contains 21 residues. Germline CDR1 MDHEN, CDR2 SYDVKM. The CDR3 sequence is CASSRNTESGQARWGNQPQHF. The CDR3 DNA reads as TGTGCCAGCAGTCGGAACACAGAATCGGGACAGGCTCGATGGGGCAATCAGCCCCAGCATTTT.

The chain combines TRBV28 with TRBJ2-2; 8 positions match TRBD2. Germline CDR1 is MDHEN and CDR2 is SYDVKM. J was trimmed by 5 bases and V by 6 bases; bases with no gene match: 8. The CDR3 contains 15 residues. The CDR3 region is CASRRAGVVTGELFF. CDR3 nucleotides: TGTGCCAGCAGACGAGCGGGAGTGGTGACCGGGGAGCTGTTTTTT.

The chain has TRBV5-1 and TRBJ2-3; D gene unclear. V lost 4 bases and J 0 bases, leaving 15 bases between the germline ends. Germline-derived CDR1 and CDR2 are SGHRS and YFSETQ. The CDR3 totals 16 residues. The CDR3, as DNA: TGCGCCAGCAGCCTCCAACAGAGCTCTAGCACAGATACGCAGTATTTT. It specifies CASSLQQSSSTDTQYF.

This clonotype was detected a few times. A clone one base away is much larger, so this may be a read error. V usage is TRBV11-2 and J usage is TRBJ1-1, with D possibly being TRBD1 (6 bases). CDR3 size: 13 residues. Germline lookup yields CDR1 SGHAT and CDR2 FQNNGV. Written as DNA, the CDR3 is TGTACCAGCAACCAACAGGGGAACACTGAAGCTTTCTTT. Protein: CTSNQQGNTEAFF.

With respect to this clonotype: A read error is possible here, since a much larger clone lies one base away. This chain uses TRBV4-3 with TRBJ2-3; D unclear. Germline V CDR1 and CDR2: LGHNA, YSLEER. CDR3 length equals 14 residues. In DNA, the CDR3 is TGCGCCAGCAGCCAATCGGACGGCACAAATACGCAGTATTTT. This translates into CASSQSDGTNTQYF.

This rearrangement joins TRBV20-1 to TRBJ1-4; TRBD1 is a possible D gene (5 bases). The germline V gene encodes CDR1 DFQATT and CDR2 SNEGSKA (reference sequence). V was trimmed by 5 bases and J by 8 bases, leaving 15 bases between them. The CDR3 is 13 residues long. The CDR3 bases are TGCAGTGCTCAGGGTGGGAGACGGGAAAAACTGTTTTTT. It yields the protein CSAQGGRREKLFF.

Many counts were recorded for this clonotype. The V and J genes are TRBV10-3 and TRBJ2-5; D ambiguous. Germline assignment: CDR1 ENHRY and CDR2 SYGVKD. CDR3 length: 11 amino acids. V was trimmed by 6 bases and J by 3 bases, leaving 5 bases between them. Here the CDR3 reads CAIREKETQYF. CDR3 DNA sequence: TGTGCCATCAGAGAGAAAGAGACCCAGTACTTC.

This clonotype came up many times. The rearrangement uses TRBV10-3 and TRBJ2-3, with 14 bases aligning to TRBD2. The J segment lost 1 base and the V segment lost 5 bases, leaving 8 bases of the junction unmatched. The CDR3 extends over 18 amino acids. Germline V CDR1 and CDR2: ENHRY, SYGVKD. The CDR3: CAISLGLAGVGGTDTQYF. CDR3 sequence (DNA): TGTGCCATCAGTCTGGGACTAGCGGGAGTAGGGGGCACAGATACGCAGTATTTT.

The sample holds a few counts of this clonotype. The gene calls are TRBV20-1 and TRBJ2-7; unclear D gene. CDR1 and CDR2 (germline): DFQATT, SNEGSKA (reference sequence). This CDR3 has 15 residues. Trimming removed 4 bases at V and 2 bases at J, with 18 bases between. In DNA form, the CDR3 reads TGCAGTGCTAAAACGCCGGTGTACAGTGCCTACGAGCAGTACTTC. Protein: CSAKTPVYSAYEQYF.

This chain joins TRBV19 and TRBJ1-1; D possibly corresponds to TRBD1 (6 bases). The germline V and J ends were trimmed by 10 bases and 3 bases, with 18 bases remaining between them. Germline V CDR1 and CDR2: LNHDA, SQIVND (reference sequence). The CDR3 is made up of 14 amino acids. The CDR3 protein is CATTDYREHTEAFF. The CDR3 DNA sequence: TGTGCCACCACTGACTACAGGGAACACACTGAAGCTTTCTTT.

The CDR3 is CSARSGESYEQYF. The CDR3 DNA reads as TGCAGTGCTAGATCCGGGGAGTCCTACGAGCAGTACTTC. The chain has TRBV20-1 and TRBJ2-7; possibly TRBD2 for D (5 bases). CDR1 is DFQATT and CDR2 is SNEGSKA in the germline V gene (reference sequence). Trimming shortened V by 2 bases and J by 1 base, and 9 bases separated the two germline ends. The CDR3 runs 13 residues.

This clonotype was picked up a small number of times. The chain is built from TRBV28 and TRBJ1-5; D is unresolved. CDR1 and CDR2 from the germline V gene are MDHEN and SYDVKM. Trimming shortened V by 11 bases and J by 1 base, and 9 bases separated the two germline ends. The CDR3 is made up of 12 amino acids. CDR3 nucleotide sequence: TGTGCCTCAACGCCCAGCAATCAGCCCCAGCATTTT. Encoded protein: CASTPSNQPQHF.

Many counts were recorded for this clonotype. The chain uses TRBV28 and TRBJ1-1; no clear D gene. Trimming took 8 bases from V and 2 from J, leaving 9 bases between them. This CDR3 comprises 12 residues. Germline CDR1 is MDHEN and CDR2 is SYDVKM. The CDR3 DNA is TGTGCCAGCGTACAGAGAAACACTGAAGCTTTCTTT. Protein sequence: CASVQRNTEAFF.

This clonotype was seen more than once but under ten times. A read error may be the cause here, since a much bigger clone is one base away. The V and J genes are TRBV3-1 and TRBJ1-1; D ambiguous. CDR3 length: 11 residues. V dropped 8 bases and J dropped 1 base, with 5 bases sitting between them. CDR1 is LGHDT, CDR2 YNNKEL, per germline (reference sequence). The CDR3 coding sequence is TGTGCCAGCGCCCAGAACACTGAAGCTTTCTTT. Its protein is CASAQNTEAFF. The full variable domain, with the rest looked up from reference TRBV3-1 and TRBJ1-1, is DTAVSQTPKYLVTQMGNDKSIKCEQNLGHDTMYWYKQDSKKFLKIMFSYNNKELIINETVPNRFSPKSPDKAHLNLHINSLELGDSAVYFCASAQNTEAFFGQGTRLTVV.